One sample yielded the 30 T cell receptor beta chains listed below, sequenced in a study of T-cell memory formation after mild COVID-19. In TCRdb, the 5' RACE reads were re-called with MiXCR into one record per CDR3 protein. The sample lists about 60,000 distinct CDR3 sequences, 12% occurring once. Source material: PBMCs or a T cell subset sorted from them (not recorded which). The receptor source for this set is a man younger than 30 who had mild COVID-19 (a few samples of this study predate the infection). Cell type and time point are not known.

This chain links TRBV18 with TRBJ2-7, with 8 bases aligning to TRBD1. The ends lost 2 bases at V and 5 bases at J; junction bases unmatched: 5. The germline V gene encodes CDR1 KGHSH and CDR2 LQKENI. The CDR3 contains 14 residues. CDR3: CASSPGQGRDEQYF. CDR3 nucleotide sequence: TGTGCCAGCTCACCAGGACAGGGTAGGGACGAGCAGTACTTC.

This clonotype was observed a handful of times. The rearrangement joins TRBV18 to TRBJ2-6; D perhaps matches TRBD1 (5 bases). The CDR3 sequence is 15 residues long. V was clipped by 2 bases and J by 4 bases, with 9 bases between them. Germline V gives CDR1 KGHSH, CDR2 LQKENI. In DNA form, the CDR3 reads TGTGCCAGCTCACCAAGCAGGGCCGGGGCCAACGTCCTGACTTTC. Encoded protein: CASSPSRAGANVLTF.

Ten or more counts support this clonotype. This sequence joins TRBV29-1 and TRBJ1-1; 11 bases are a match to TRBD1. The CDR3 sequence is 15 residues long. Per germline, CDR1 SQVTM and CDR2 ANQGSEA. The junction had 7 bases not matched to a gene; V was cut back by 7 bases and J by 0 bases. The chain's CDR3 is CSGTGGWGMNTEAFF. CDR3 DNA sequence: TGCAGCGGGACAGGGGGCTGGGGTATGAACACTGAAGCTTTCTTT.

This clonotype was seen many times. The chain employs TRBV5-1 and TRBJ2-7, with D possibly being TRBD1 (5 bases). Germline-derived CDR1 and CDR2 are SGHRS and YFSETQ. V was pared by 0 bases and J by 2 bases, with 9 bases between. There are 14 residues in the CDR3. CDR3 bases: TGCGCCAGCAGCTTGGAGGGGCAACCCTACGAGCAGTACGTC. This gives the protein CASSLEGQPYEQYV.

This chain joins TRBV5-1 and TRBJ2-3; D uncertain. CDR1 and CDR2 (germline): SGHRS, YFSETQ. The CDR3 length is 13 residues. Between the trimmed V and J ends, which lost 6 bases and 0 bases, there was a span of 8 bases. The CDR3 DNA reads TGCGCCAGCACGGACCAGAGCACAGATACGCAGTATTTT. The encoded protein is CASTDQSTDTQYF.

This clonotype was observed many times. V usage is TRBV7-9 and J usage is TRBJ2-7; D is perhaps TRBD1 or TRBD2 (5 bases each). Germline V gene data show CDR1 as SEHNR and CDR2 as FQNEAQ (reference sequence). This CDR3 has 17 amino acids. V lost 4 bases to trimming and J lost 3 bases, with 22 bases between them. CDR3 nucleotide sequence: TGTGCCAGCAGCTCCACCGGGACCCTGGGGCTGAACTACGAGCAGTACGTC. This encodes CASSSTGTLGLNYEQYV.

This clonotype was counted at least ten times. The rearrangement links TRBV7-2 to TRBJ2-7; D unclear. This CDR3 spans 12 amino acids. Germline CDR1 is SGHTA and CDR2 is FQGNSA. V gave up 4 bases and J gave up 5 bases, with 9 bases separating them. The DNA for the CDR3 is TGTGCCAGCAGCTCCGGTCTTGACGAGCAGTACTTC. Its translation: CASSSGLDEQYF.

CDR3 sequence (DNA): TGTGCCAGCAGTTGGACTAGCGGGGGCCTCAAAGAGACCCAGTACTTC. Protein product: CASSWTSGGLKETQYF. V and J are TRBV6-2 or TRBV6-3 and TRBJ2-5; TRBD2 matches 13 bases. Germline CDR1 and CDR2: MNHEY and SVGEGT. The CDR3 spans 16 residues. J was trimmed by 3 bases and V by 4 bases; bases with no gene match: 5.

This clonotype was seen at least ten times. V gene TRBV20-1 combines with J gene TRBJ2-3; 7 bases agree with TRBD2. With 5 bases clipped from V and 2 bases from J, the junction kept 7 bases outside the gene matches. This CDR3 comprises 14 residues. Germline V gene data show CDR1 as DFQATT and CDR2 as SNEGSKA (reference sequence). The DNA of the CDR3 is TGCAGTGCTCGGGACTACAGCTTCACAGATACGCAGTATTTT. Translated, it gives CSARDYSFTDTQYF.

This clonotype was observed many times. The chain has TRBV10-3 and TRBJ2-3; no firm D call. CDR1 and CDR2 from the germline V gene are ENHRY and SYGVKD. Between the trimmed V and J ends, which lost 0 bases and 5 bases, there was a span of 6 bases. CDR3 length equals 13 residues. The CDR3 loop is CAISESDGDTQYF. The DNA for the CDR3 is TGTGCCATCAGTGAGTCGGACGGAGATACGCAGTATTTT.

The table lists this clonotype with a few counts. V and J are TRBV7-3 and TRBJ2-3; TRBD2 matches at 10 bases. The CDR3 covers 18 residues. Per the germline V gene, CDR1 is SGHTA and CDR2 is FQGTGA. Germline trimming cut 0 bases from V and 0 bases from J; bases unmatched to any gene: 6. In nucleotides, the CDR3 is TGTGCCAGCAGCTTAACTAGCGGGGGGCTTTCTAGCACAGATACGCAGTATTTT. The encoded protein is CASSLTSGGLSSTDTQYF.

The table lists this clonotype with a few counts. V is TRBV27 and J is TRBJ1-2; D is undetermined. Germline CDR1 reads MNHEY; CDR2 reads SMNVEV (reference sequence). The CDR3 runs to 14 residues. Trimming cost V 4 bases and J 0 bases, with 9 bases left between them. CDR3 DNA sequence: TGTGCCAGCAGTTGGTCCGCAGCTAACTATGGCTACACCTTC. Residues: CASSWSAANYGYTF.

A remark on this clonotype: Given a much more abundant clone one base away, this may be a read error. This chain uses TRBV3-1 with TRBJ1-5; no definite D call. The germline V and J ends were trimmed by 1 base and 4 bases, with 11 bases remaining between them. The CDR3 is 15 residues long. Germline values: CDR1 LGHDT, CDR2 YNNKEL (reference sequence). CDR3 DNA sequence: TGTGCCAGCAGCCAAGGGGAACAGATGAATCAGCCCCAGCATTTT. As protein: CASSQGEQMNQPQHF. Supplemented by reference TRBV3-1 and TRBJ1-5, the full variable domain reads DTAVSQTPKYLVTQMGNDKSIKCEQNLGHDTMYWYKQDSKKFLKIMFSYNNKELIINETVPNRFSPKSPDKAHLNLHINSLELGDSAVYFCASSQGEQMNQPQHFGDGTRLSIL.

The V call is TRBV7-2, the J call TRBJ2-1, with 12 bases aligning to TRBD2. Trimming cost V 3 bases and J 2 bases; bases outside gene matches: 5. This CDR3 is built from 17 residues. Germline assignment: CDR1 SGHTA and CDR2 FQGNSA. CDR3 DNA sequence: TGTGCCAGCAGCTTCGGACTAGCGGGGAACCCCTACAATGAGCAGTTCTTC. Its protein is CASSFGLAGNPYNEQFF.

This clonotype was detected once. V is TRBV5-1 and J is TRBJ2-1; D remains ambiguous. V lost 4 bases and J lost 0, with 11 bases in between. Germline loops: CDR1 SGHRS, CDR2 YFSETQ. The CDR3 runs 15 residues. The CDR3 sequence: CASSRELRSYNEQFF. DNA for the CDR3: TGCGCCAGCAGCAGGGAATTGCGCTCCTACAATGAGCAGTTCTTC. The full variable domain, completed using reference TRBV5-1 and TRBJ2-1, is KAGVTQTPRYLIKTRGQQVTLSCSPISGHRSVSWYQQTPGQGLQFLFEYFSETQRNKGNFPGRFSGRQFSNSRSEMNVSTLELGDSALYLCASSRELRSYNEQFFGPGTRLTVL.

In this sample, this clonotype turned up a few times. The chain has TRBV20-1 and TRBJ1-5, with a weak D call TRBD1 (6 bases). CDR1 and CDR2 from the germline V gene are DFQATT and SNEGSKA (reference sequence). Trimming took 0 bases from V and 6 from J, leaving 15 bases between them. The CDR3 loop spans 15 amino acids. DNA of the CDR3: TGCAGTGCTAGAGATAAAGGGACAAGAGGTCAGCCCCAGCATTTT. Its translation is CSARDKGTRGQPQHF.

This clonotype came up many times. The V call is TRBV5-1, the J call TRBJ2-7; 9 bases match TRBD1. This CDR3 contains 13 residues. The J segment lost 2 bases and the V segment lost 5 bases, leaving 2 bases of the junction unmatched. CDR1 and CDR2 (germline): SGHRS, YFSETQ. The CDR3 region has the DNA TGCGCCAGCAGGCGGGACAGGGCCTACGAGCAGTACGTC. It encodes CASRRDRAYEQYV.

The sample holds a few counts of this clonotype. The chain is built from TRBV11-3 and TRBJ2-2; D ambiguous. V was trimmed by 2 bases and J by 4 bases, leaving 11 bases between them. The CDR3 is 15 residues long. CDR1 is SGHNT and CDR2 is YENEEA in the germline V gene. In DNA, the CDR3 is TGTGCCAGCAGCTTATCCGGGTCGAGCACCGGGGAGCTGTTTTTT. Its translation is CASSLSGSSTGELFF.

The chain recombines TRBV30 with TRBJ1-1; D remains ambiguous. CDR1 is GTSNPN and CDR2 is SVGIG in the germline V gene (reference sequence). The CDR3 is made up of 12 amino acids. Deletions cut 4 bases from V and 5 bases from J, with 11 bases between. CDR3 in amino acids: CAWKRRMTEAFF. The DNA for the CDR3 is TGTGCCTGGAAACGACGGATGACTGAAGCTTTCTTT.

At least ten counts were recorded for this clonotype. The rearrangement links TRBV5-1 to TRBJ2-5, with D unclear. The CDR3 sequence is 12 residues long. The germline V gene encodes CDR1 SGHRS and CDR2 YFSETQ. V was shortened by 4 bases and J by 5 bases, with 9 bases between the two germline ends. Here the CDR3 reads CASSKTRETQYF. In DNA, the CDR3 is TGCGCCAGCAGCAAGACCCGTGAGACCCAGTACTTC.

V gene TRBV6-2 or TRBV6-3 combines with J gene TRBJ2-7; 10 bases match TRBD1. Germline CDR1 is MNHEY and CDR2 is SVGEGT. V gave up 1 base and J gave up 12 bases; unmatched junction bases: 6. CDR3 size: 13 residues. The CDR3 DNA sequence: TGTGCCAGCAGTTACTGGGACAGGGGAACGGCGTACTTC. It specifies CASSYWDRGTAYF.

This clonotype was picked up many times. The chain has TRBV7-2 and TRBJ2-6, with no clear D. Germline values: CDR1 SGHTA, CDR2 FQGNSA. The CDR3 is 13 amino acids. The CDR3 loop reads CGARFAGANVLTF. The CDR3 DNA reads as TGTGGGGCGAGATTCGCTGGGGCCAACGTCCTGACTTTC. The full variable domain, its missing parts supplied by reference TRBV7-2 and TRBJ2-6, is GAGVSQSPSNKVTEKGKDVELRCDPISGHTALYWYRQSLGQGLEFLIYFQGNSAPDKSGLPSDRFSAERTGGSVSTLTIQRTQQEDSAVYLCGARFAGANVLTFGAGSRLTVL.

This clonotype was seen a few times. For the CDR3, the DNA is TGTGCCAGCAGCTATACAGGGGCCCATCTCACCGGGGAGCTGTTTTTT. Its protein product is CASSYTGAHLTGELFF. V and J are TRBV6-6 and TRBJ2-2; 7 bases match TRBD1. CDR1 is MNHNY and CDR2 is SVGAGI in the germline V gene (reference sequence). The V segment lost 6 bases and the J segment 4 bases; nucleotides outside the gene matches: 11. The CDR3 is 16 amino acids.

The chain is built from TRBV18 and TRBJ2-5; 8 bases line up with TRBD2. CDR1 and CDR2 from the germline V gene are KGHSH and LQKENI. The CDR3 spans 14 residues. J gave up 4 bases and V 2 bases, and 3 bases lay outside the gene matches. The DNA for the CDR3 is TGTGCCAGCTCACCAGGAAGCGGGAGAGAGACCCAGTACTTC. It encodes CASSPGSGRETQYF.

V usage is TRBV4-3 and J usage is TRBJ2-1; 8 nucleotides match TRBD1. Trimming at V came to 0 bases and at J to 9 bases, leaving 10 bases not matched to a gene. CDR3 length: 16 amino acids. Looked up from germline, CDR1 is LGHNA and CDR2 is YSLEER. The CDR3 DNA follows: TGCGCCAGCAGCCAAGATTCAGGGGGCGCGGTCAGTGAGCAGTTCTTC. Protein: CASSQDSGGAVSEQFF.

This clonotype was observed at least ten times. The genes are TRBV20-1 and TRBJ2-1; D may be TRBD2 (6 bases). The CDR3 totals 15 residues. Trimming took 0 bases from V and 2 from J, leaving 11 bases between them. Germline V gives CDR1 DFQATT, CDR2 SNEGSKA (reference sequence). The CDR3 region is CSARDSAGPYNEQFF. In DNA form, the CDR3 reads TGCAGTGCTAGAGATTCGGCGGGGCCCTACAATGAGCAGTTCTTC.

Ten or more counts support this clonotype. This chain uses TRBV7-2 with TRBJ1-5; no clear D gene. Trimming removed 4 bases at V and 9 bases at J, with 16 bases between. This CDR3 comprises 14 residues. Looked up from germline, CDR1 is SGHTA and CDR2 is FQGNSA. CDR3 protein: CASSSPNSLLPQHF. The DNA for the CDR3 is TGTGCCAGCAGCTCCCCAAACAGCTTACTGCCCCAGCATTTT.

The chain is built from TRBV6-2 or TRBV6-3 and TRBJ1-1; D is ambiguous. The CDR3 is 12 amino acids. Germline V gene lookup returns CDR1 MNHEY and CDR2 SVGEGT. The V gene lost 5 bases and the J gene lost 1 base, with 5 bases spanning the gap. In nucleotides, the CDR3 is TGTGCCAGCAGTAACAGGAACACTGAAGCTTTCTTT. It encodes CASSNRNTEAFF.

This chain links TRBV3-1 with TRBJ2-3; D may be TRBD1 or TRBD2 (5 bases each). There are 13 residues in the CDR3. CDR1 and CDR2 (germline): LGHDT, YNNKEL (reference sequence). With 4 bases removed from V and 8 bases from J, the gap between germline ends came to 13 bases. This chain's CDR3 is CASSPGPTGTQYF. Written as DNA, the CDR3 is TGTGCCAGCAGCCCGGGACCAACGGGTACGCAGTATTTT.

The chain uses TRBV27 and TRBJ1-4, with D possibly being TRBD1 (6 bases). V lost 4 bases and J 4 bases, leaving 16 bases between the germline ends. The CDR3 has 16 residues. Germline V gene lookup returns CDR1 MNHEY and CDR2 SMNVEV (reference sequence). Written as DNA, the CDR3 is TGTGCCAGCAGTTCTCGAACGACAGGATTTAATGAAAAACTGTTTTTT. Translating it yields CASSSRTTGFNEKLFF.